A selection of T cell receptor beta chains follows, all from one sample in a study of human T cells and chemical hapten exposure. In TCRdb, the RACE reads were re-called with MiXCR into one record per CDR3 protein. Found here are around 200,000 distinct CDR3 sequences, around a quarter of them singletons; the top ten hold over 2%. The sample was whole blood, taken in connection with sensitization to the hapten diphenylcyclopropenone (DPC). The receptors were gathered from a woman between 40 and 55 years old with alopecia areata. Some clones in this sample may be carry-over from other donors' samples. Each CDR3 is given with its conserved first and last residue. The D gene is left open where the match is weak. Not all rows give a size; the values are once, few, many and, for expanded clones, a class.

v_call	j_call	clone_size	d_call	cdr3_nt	cdr3_aa
TRBV24-1	TRBJ2-1	-	TRBD1	TGTGCCACCAGTGAGGCTGGGACAGGGGAAAATGAGCAGTTCTTC	CATSEAGTGENEQFF
TRBV7-2	TRBJ2-1	-	TRBD1	TGTGCCAGCAGCCGGGACAGGGGGACGAAAAATGAGCAGTTCTTC	CASSRDRGTKNEQFF
TRBV24-1	TRBJ1-4	-	-	TGTGCCACCAGTGATCCCTCCCGGAACAAACTGTTTTTT	CATSDPSRNKLFF
TRBV12-3/TRBV12-4	TRBJ1-5	few	TRBD1	TGTGCCAGCAGGCTTCAGGGGGTCGGTCAGCCCCAGCATTTT	CASRLQGVGQPQHF
TRBV20-1	TRBJ1-2	-	-	TGCAGTGCTAACGGGGGCCGTTATGGCTACACCTTC	CSANGGRYGYTF
TRBV10-3	TRBJ2-1	-	-	TGTGCCATCAGTGAGTGGCTGTCTGGATCCTACAATGAGCAGTTCTTC	CAISEWLSGSYNEQFF
TRBV27	TRBJ1-4	-	-	TGTGCCAGCAGTCCCCTCCCGGACAGAATTAATGAAAAACTGTTTTTT	CASSPLPDRINEKLFF
TRBV6-2/TRBV6-3	TRBJ2-3	few	TRBD2	TGTGCCAGCAGCTACCGGGGCGGGAGGAAAGATACGCAGTATTTT	CASSYRGGRKDTQYF
TRBV20-1	TRBJ2-1	many	TRBD2	TGCAGTGCTGTCCAAGTAGCGGGGACTCACGGAAATGAGCAGTTCTTC	CSAVQVAGTHGNEQFF
TRBV5-1	TRBJ1-2	few	-	TGCGCCAGCAGCCTGGGGTTCCACAGGAACTATGGCTACACCTTC	CASSLGFHRNYGYTF
TRBV7-2	TRBJ1-3	few	-	TGTGCCAGCAGCTTAGAGCCAGGGGCTGGAAACACCATATATTTT	CASSLEPGAGNTIYF
TRBV4-3	TRBJ1-2	-	-	TGCGCCAGCAGCTCCGGGGACCCAGTCAGACCTAACTATGGCTACACCTTC	CASSSGDPVRPNYGYTF
TRBV12-3/TRBV12-4	TRBJ2-1	-	TRBD2	TGTGCCAGCAGCCCGGTGGTAGCGGGACCTAATGAGCAGTTCTTC	CASSPVVAGPNEQFF
TRBV29-1	TRBJ2-6	-	-	TGCAGCGTTGAAGATCGCCTCATCTCCTCTGGGGCCAACGTCCTGACTTTC	CSVEDRLISSGANVLTF
TRBV6-5	TRBJ1-1	few	-	TGTGCCAGCAGTTACTACCGCGTGAACACTGAAGCTTTCTTT	CASSYYRVNTEAFF
TRBV29-1	TRBJ2-3	-	-	TGCAGCGTTGAGGGCCTCCGGGACGGTAGCACAGATACGCAGTATTTT	CSVEGLRDGSTDTQYF
TRBV12-3/TRBV12-4	TRBJ2-5	-	-	TGTGCCAGCACTTTAGCGGAGGGAGAGACCCAGTACTTC	CASTLAEGETQYF
TRBV5-1	TRBJ2-5	-	-	TGCGCCAGCAGCTTATGGAGCGGAGAAGAGACCCAGTACTTC	CASSLWSGEETQYF
TRBV10-3	TRBJ2-7	-	TRBD1	TGTGCCACCGGGACAGTCGTCTACGAGCAGTACTTC	CATGTVVYEQYF
TRBV7-9	TRBJ2-7	-	TRBD2	TGTGCCAGCGAACCTAGCGGCTCCTACGAGCAGTACTTC	CASEPSGSYEQYF
TRBV4-2	TRBJ2-3	few	-	TGTGCCAGCAGCCAAGCCCGGGCAGATACGCAGTATTTT	CASSQARADTQYF
TRBV29-1	TRBJ1-2	few	TRBD1	TGCAGCGTTGGGGGGGGACAGGGTGATAACTATGGCTACACCTTC	CSVGGGQGDNYGYTF
TRBV20-1	TRBJ1-6	many	-	TGCAGTGCTTCTATACCAGGGTCCTGGATCCACTTT	CSASIPGSWIHF
TRBV7-2	TRBJ1-1	-	-	TGTGCCAGCAGCCCCTCGGCAGGGCGAACAGGTGAAGCTTTCTTT	CASSPSAGRTGEAFF
TRBV7-2	TRBJ2-3	-	-	TGTGCCAGCAGCTTAGCGGAGAGCACAGATACGCAGTATTTT	CASSLAESTDTQYF
TRBV19	TRBJ2-5	few	-	TGTGCCAGTAGTATCGGGGGCGCGGAGACCCAGTACTTC	CASSIGGAETQYF
TRBV9	TRBJ2-2	-	-	TGTGCCAGCAGCCCTAGGGTAGCGGTTGGAACCGGGGAGCTGTTTTTT	CASSPRVAVGTGELFF
TRBV7-2	TRBJ2-3	-	-	TGTGCCAGCAGCTTAGTGGGACCGAGCACAGATACGCAGTATTTT	CASSLVGPSTDTQYF
TRBV6-2/TRBV6-3	TRBJ1-1	many	-	TGTGCCGGGAGGGACACCCAGTCGAACACTGAAGCTTTCTTT	CAGRDTQSNTEAFF
TRBV11-2	TRBJ2-5	-	TRBD1	TGTGCCAGCAGGCACTACCGGACAGGTCCGGGGGAGACCCAGTACTTC	CASRHYRTGPGETQYF
TRBV18	TRBJ1-2	-	-	TGTGCCAGCTCGTCGGGCCCGCGGGAAGGCTACACCTTC	CASSSGPREGYTF
TRBV10-3	TRBJ2-1	-	-	TGTGCCATCAGTGAGTCGCCAGGATATAACAATGAGCAGTTCTTC	CAISESPGYNNEQFF
TRBV5-1	TRBJ2-2	-	-	TGCGCCAGCGAGGTATGGGGCGAGAACACCGGGGAGCTGTTTTTT	CASEVWGENTGELFF
TRBV6-5	TRBJ2-1	-	TRBD2	TGTGCCAGCAGTTACTCGATAGTAGGGACTAGCGGGAGGCTAGAGCAGTTCTTC	CASSYSIVGTSGRLEQFF
TRBV29-1	TRBJ2-7	many	-	TGCAGCGTTTCCCAGCAGGACCAGGACGAGCAGTACTTC	CSVSQQDQDEQYF
TRBV25-1	TRBJ2-5	few	-	TGTGCCAGCAGTGAATCGGGCCTTCTAGAGACCCAGTACTTC	CASSESGLLETQYF
TRBV5-1	TRBJ2-3	-	-	TGCGCCAGCAGCTTGGTAGTCCGTGGGGCAGCGGATACGCAGTATTTT	CASSLVVRGAADTQYF
TRBV11-2	TRBJ2-5	few	-	TGTGCCAGCAGCTTAGGGTTGCAGTTCGGAGGGGAGACCCAGTACTTC	CASSLGLQFGGETQYF
TRBV29-1	TRBJ2-5	-	-	TGCAGCGCTCGAGGGGGGGCTAAAGAGACCCAGTACTTC	CSARGGAKETQYF
TRBV19	TRBJ2-3	-	-	TGTGCCAGTAGTATTCCCACAGATACGCAGTATTTT	CASSIPTDTQYF
TRBV7-9	TRBJ1-1	few	-	TGTGCCAGCAGCCCCGGAGTTCCCGGTGAAGCTTTCTTT	CASSPGVPGEAFF
TRBV4-3	TRBJ2-7	-	TRBD2	TGCGCCAGCAGCCAAGACCATGGGACTAGCGGGACCTCCTACGAGCAGTACTTC	CASSQDHGTSGTSYEQYF
TRBV7-2	TRBJ1-2	-	-	TGTGCCAGCAGCATGGGCCGAAACTATGGCTACACCTTC	CASSMGRNYGYTF
TRBV3-1	TRBJ2-5	few	TRBD1	TGTGCCAGCAGCCCCCGGACAGGGTGGGAGACCCAGTACTTC	CASSPRTGWETQYF
TRBV29-1	TRBJ2-1	-	-	TGCAGCGTTGATTCAGTTGGGACGGAGGTTCATGAGCAGTTCTTC	CSVDSVGTEVHEQFF
TRBV30	TRBJ2-1	-	-	TGTGCCGGGGGGCACCAATACAATGAGCAGTTCTTC	CAGGHQYNEQFF
TRBV6-2/TRBV6-3	TRBJ2-3	-	-	TGTGCCAGCAGTTACGGCCAGGGGAGCACAGATACGCAGTATTTT	CASSYGQGSTDTQYF
TRBV14	TRBJ1-1	-	-	TGTGCCAGCAGCCAAGAGTTGCGGGCCACTGAAGCTTTCTTT	CASSQELRATEAFF
TRBV18	TRBJ1-4	few	-	TGTGCCAGCTCCCCCAGGGAAGACAGTGAAAAACTGTTTTTT	CASSPREDSEKLFF